Reported below is one T cell receptor beta chain. Source study methods: By means of reference gene primer amplification, nucleated cell counts were estimated. Here immunoSEQ multiplex PCR was the method, and the copy in TCRdb shows in-frame clones only, minus some. D and trimming were read from the DNA, whereas the V and J calls and clone size are those reported in that table. Found here are approximately 150,000 clones, around 91% of them singletons; the top ten hold 2.5% to 3.5%. Per germline, CDR1 MNHEY and CDR2 SVGEGT. Unmatched junction bases numbered 8, after V lost 2 bases and J lost 7 bases. The CDR3 contains 16 residues. This sample was included in a study of blood T cell repertoires in COVID-19. Study-wide background: The United States, Italy and Spain supplied acute and convalescent COVID-19 samples. From T cells, B-cell-depleted T cells, or PBMCs came the material, which was cDNA or gDNA.

The receptor was derived from a woman aged 55-69 years with active COVID-19. V gene TRBV6-2 or TRBV6-3 combines with J gene TRBJ2-1; 10 positions match TRBD2. Material: peripheral blood. This CDR3 reads CASSYRPGLATNEQFF. The CDR3 bases are TGTGCCAGCAGTTACAGACCGGGACTAGCGACAAATGAGCAGTTCTTC.